These T cell receptor beta chains were read from a single sample in a study of CD8 T cell repertoires and HIV-1 epitope variants. Repertoires were generated with immunoSEQ multiplex PCR, while TCRdb's copy carries only in-frame clones and drops some. The sample includes approximately 6,300 clones, 66% of them seen just once. Their recognized antigens are unknown. The sequencing sample was made of cultured CD8+ T cells derived from PBMCs. Receptors originate from a male donor with HIV. The CDR3 runs from the conserved cysteine through the conserved F or W. The D gene is left open where the match is weak. Only some rows state a clone size, as once, few, many or a class for expanded clones.

TRBD1	-	TRBV27	TRBJ1-4	CASSPGTGAEKLFF	TGTGCCAGCAGTCCCGGGACAGGGGCTGAAAAACTGTTTTTT
TRBD1	-	TRBV6-5	TRBJ1-2	CASRHRDSVVGYTF	TGTGCCAGCAGGCACAGGGACAGTGTGGTAGGCTACACCTTC
-	few	TRBV6-1	TRBJ1-2	CASLLGRDGYTF	TGTGCCAGCCTTCTGGGGAGGGATGGCTACACCTTC
TRBD2	-	TRBV5-1	TRBJ2-3	CASSARLAGGAPDTQYF	TGCGCCAGCAGCGCACGACTAGCGGGAGGGGCCCCAGATACGCAGTATTTT
TRBD1	-	TRBV19	TRBJ2-2	CASSIDLLATGGPGELFF	TGTGCCAGTAGTATAGATCTTCTGGCGACAGGGGGCCCCGGGGAGCTGTTTTTT
TRBD1	medium-sized	TRBV28	TRBJ2-1	CASSPGGSEQFF	TGTGCCAGCAGTCCAGGGGGAAGTGAGCAGTTCTTC
-	-	TRBV19	TRBJ1-2	CASRTSGSGHGYTF	TGTGCCAGTAGGACTTCGGGGTCAGGGCATGGCTACACCTTC
-	few	TRBV18	TRBJ1-1	CASSPDSRGAKGNTEAFF	TGTGCCAGCTCACCGGACTCCCGGGGAGCAAAGGGGAACACTGAAGCTTTCTTT
-	-	TRBV7-8	TRBJ1-2	CASSFPRQGNNYGYTF	TGTGCCAGCAGCTTCCCCCGCCAGGGAAACAACTATGGCTACACCTTC
TRBD2	few	TRBV27	TRBJ2-3	CASRPTTSGRASTDTQYF	TGTGCCAGCAGACCCACGACTAGCGGGAGGGCTAGCACAGATACGCAGTATTTT
-	few	TRBV19	TRBJ1-2	CASSPRAGGYGYTF	TGTGCCAGTAGTCCCAGGGCCGGCGGCTATGGCTACACCTTC
TRBD1	-	TRBV15	TRBJ2-7	CATSPGTGGAYEQYF	TGTGCCACCAGCCCCGGGACAGGGGGCGCTTACGAGCAGTACTTC
-	-	TRBV5-1	TRBJ2-7	CASSPKGGSSYEQYF	TGCGCCAGCAGCCCGAAGGGGGGTTCCTCCTACGAGCAGTACTTC
TRBD1	-	TRBV6-5	TRBJ1-5	CATGQGGQPQHF	TGTGCCACAGGACAGGGCGGCCAGCCCCAGCATTTT
-	-	TRBV9	TRBJ2-1	CASSVDPAGNEQFF	TGTGCCAGCAGCGTAGACCCAGCCGGCAATGAGCAGTTCTTC
TRBD1	-	TRBV4-1	TRBJ2-1	CASSPDRGSSYNEQFF	TGCGCCAGCAGCCCTGACAGGGGTAGCTCCTACAATGAGCAGTTCTTC
TRBD1	few	TRBV4-3	TRBJ2-7	CASSPNRGSYEQYF	TGCGCCAGCAGCCCTAACAGGGGCTCCTACGAGCAGTACTTC
-	-	TRBV28	TRBJ2-3	CASSHPATLGTDTQYF	TGTGCCAGCAGTCACCCGGCCACACTAGGCACAGATACGCAGTATTTT
TRBD2	-	TRBV5-1	TRBJ2-5	CASSLASSGGQETQYF	TGCGCCAGCAGCTTGGCCTCTAGCGGGGGGCAAGAGACCCAGTACTTC
-	once	TRBV19	TRBJ1-2	CASRGHREANYGYTF	TGTGCCAGTAGAGGGCACAGGGAAGCTAACTATGGCTACACCTTC
-	-	TRBV5-1	TRBJ2-5	CASSYKPQGFQETQYF	TGCGCCAGCAGCTACAAGCCCCAGGGTTTCCAAGAGACCCAGTACTTC
TRBD1	-	TRBV19	TRBJ2-1	CASSIGARQGTYNEQFF	TGTGCCAGTAGTATTGGGGCGAGACAGGGGACCTACAATGAGCAGTTCTTC
-	-	TRBV5-6	TRBJ2-2	CASSSSGAAGELFF	TGTGCCAGCAGCTCTTCAGGGGCGGCCGGGGAGCTGTTTTTT
-	-	TRBV18	TRBJ2-7	CASSPPPSIAGYEQYF	TGTGCCAGCTCGCCACCTCCATCGATTGCCGGTTACGAGCAGTACTTC
-	-	TRBV7-9	TRBJ1-2	CASSPTGSYGYTF	TGTGCCAGCAGCCCGACAGGTAGCTATGGCTACACCTTC
-	-	TRBV5-1	TRBJ2-3	CASSLAGEYHTDTQYF	TGCGCCAGCAGCTTGGCCGGGGAGTACCACACAGATACGCAGTATTTT
-	-	TRBV2	TRBJ2-7	CASSDPGRGVGEQYF	TGTGCCAGCAGTGACCCAGGACGCGGGGTTGGAGAGCAGTACTTC
-	-	TRBV7-8	TRBJ2-1	CASSLESGTYNEQFF	TGTGCCAGCAGCTTAGAGAGCGGTACTTACAATGAGCAGTTCTTC
-	few	TRBV28	TRBJ1-6	CASSGKQGWNSPLHF	TGTGCCAGCAGTGGTAAACAGGGCTGGAATTCACCCCTCCACTTT
-	-	TRBV6-5	TRBJ2-7	CASRRPGYEQYF	TGTGCCAGCAGAAGACCGGGGTACGAGCAGTACTTC
-	few	TRBV2	TRBJ2-5	CASSERSGYQETQYF	TGTGCCAGCAGTGAACGTTCGGGGTACCAAGAGACCCAGTACTTC
-	-	TRBV19	TRBJ1-1	CASSIGHANTEAFF	TGTGCCAGTAGTATCGGACACGCGAACACTGAAGCTTTCTTT
-	-	TRBV7-6	TRBJ2-2	CASSPLSGELFF	TGTGCCAGCAGCCCCCTCTCCGGGGAGCTGTTTTTT
-	-	TRBV9	TRBJ2-2	CASSEQDTGELFF	TGTGCCAGCAGCGAACAGGACACCGGGGAGCTGTTTTTT
-	-	TRBV13	TRBJ2-2	CASSLGLSGELFF	TGTGCCAGCAGCTTAGGCCTAAGCGGGGAGCTGTTTTTT
TRBD1	-	TRBV6-5	TRBJ1-1	CASSVGQGAEAFF	TGTGCCAGCAGTGTTGGACAGGGCGCTGAAGCTTTCTTT
-	-	TRBV28	TRBJ2-2	CASSLGLPGTGELFF	TGTGCCAGCAGTTTAGGGCTCCCCGGCACCGGGGAGCTGTTTTTT
-	medium-sized	TRBV2	TRBJ2-5	CASSDPDSAWGTQYF	TGTGCCAGCAGTGATCCGGACAGCGCTTGGGGGACCCAGTACTTC
-	-	TRBV7-8	TRBJ2-5	CASSQLIQETQYF	TGTGCCAGCAGCCAGCTCATACAAGAGACCCAGTACTTC
-	-	TRBV27	TRBJ1-1	CASSPSGGGTEAFF	TGTGCCAGCAGCCCTTCCGGGGGGGGCACTGAAGCTTTCTTT
-	medium-sized	TRBV6-1	TRBJ2-2	CASSSGTLNTGELFF	TGTGCCAGCAGCTCCGGGACTCTTAACACCGGGGAGCTGTTTTTT
-	-	TRBV10-1	TRBJ2-7	CASSGGVAGQNYEQYF	TGCGCCAGCAGTGGGGGGGTGGCCGGACAGAACTACGAGCAGTACTTC
TRBD1	-	TRBV6-1	TRBJ2-3	CASSGTGGTDTQYF	TGTGCCAGCAGTGGGACAGGCGGGACAGATACGCAGTATTTT